The entry below describes one T cell receptor beta chain. This record belongs to a study of blood T cell repertoires in COVID-19. On the study more broadly: Material from acute and convalescent COVID-19 was sourced from the United States, Italy and Spain. The analysed material was cDNA or gDNA that came from T cells, B-cell-depleted T cells, or PBMCs.

The authors' processing: Researchers report that nucleated cell counts were estimated from reference gene primer amplification. Sequencing was performed with immunoSEQ multiplex PCR; in TCRdb, only in-frame clones are kept and a portion is missing. The DNA gave D and trimming, while V, J and clone size come from that table. Of about 150,000 clones listed, about 83% are singletons. Germline loops: CDR1 WNHNN, CDR2 SYGVQD (reference sequence). V lost 2 bases, J lost 1 base, and 8 bases stayed unmatched. The CDR3 totals 17 residues. The source material was peripheral blood. This chain links TRBV10-1 with TRBJ1-1; 9 bases match TRBD1. This TCR was recovered from a human donor in a cohort sampled during active COVID-19. CDR3 DNA sequence: TGCGCCAGCAGTGAGGGACCGGGACAGGGATGGAACACTGAAGCTTTCTTT. Translation: CASSEGPGQGWNTEAFF.